This record concerns one TCR beta chain sequence. The data originate from a study of blood T cell repertoires in COVID-19. Study context: Some COVID-19 samples were acute and others convalescent; all came from the United States, Italy and Spain. In each case, the material was cDNA or gDNA derived from T cells, B-cell-depleted T cells, or PBMCs.

Germline V lookup: CDR1 LGHNA, CDR2 YNFKEQ. This CDR3 comprises 15 residues. The V segment lost 1 base and the J segment 1 base; nucleotides outside the gene matches: 4. Original processing methods: Amplification from reference gene primers served as the basis for estimated nucleated cell counts. Generated by immunoSEQ multiplex PCR, the TCRdb table keeps only in-frame clones and is missing some. The V and J calls and the clone size are those of that table, but D and trimming were determined from the DNA. This sample has roughly 210,000 clones, with approximately 90% found just once. Sequenced sample: peripheral blood. The chain recombines TRBV4-2 with TRBJ2-7; 7 bases match TRBD2. This TCR was sampled from a man between 70 and 80 years old with acute or convalescent COVID-19. The CDR3 here is CASSQGTSLSYEQYF. The CDR3 DNA follows: TGTGCCAGCAGCCAAGGGACTAGTCTTTCCTACGAGCAGTACTTC.